This T cell receptor (beta chain) was recorded in a study of CD8+ T cells in alopecia areata. Study context: Treated patients were given oral tofacitinib, which was dosed at 5 to 10 mg twice daily. Scoring of treated patients' severity used the percentage of affected scalp area.

The treatment here: oral pan-JAK inhibitor, 5-10 mg twice daily. Isolated RNA was reverse transcribed into cDNA used as the sequencing template. Profiled with immunoSEQ multiplex PCR; TCRdb holds only in-frame clones, not every one. The repertoire holds about 210,000 clones, with approximately 40% as singletons. CDR1 and CDR2 from the germline V gene are MNHEY and SMNVEV (reference sequence). This CDR3 has 15 residues. The V gene lost 0 bases and the J gene lost 4 bases, with 12 bases spanning the gap. V is TRBV27 and J is TRBJ2-5; maybe TRBD2 (5 bases). This specimen was CD4+ T cells sorted from blood, taken between weeks 36 and 40, from a patient treated with tofacitinib. This receptor was obtained from a human donor with alopecia areata. The CDR3 DNA sequence: TGTGCCAGCAGTTTATCCGGTTGGGAGCGAGAGACCCAGTACTTC. Protein sequence: CASSLSGWERETQYF.